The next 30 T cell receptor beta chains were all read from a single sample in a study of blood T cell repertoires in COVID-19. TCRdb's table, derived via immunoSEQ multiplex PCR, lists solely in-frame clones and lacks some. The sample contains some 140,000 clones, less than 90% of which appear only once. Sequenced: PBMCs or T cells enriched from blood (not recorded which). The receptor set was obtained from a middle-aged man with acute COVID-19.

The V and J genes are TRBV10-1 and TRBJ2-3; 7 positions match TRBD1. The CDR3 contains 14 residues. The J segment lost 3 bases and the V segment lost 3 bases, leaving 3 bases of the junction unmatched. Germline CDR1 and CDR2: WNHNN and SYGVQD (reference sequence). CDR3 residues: CASSEGTVTDTQYF. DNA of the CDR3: TGCGCCAGCAGTGAAGGGACAGTGACAGATACGCAGTATTTT.

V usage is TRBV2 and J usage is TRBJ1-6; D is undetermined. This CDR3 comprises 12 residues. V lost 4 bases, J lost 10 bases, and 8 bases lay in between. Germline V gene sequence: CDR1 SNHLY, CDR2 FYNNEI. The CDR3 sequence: CASSGPESPLHF. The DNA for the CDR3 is TGTGCCAGCAGTGGTCCAGAATCACCCCTCCACTTT.

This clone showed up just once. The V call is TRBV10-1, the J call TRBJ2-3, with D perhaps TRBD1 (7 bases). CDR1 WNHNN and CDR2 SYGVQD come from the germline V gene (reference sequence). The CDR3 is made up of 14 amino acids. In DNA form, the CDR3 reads TGCCCTAAAGTGGAGGAGGGGGCCCGTTGGACGCAGTATTTT. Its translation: CPKVEEGARWTQYF.

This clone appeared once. The CDR3 bases are TGTGCCAGCAGTCCCTTCTCCGACTCGTTCGATGCCAAAAACATTCAGTACTTC. It translates to CASSPFSDSFDAKNIQYF. The V call is TRBV28, the J call TRBJ2-4, with D hard to call. The CDR3 runs to 18 residues. Trimming cost V 5 bases and J 1 base, with 21 bases left between them. Germline values: CDR1 MDHEN, CDR2 SYDVKM.

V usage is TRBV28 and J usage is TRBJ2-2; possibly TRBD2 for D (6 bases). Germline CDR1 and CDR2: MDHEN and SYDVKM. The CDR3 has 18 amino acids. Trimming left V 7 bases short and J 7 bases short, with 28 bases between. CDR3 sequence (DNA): TGTGCCAGCACCAACCCCCCCGATTTAGCGGCAGCTAACGGGGAGCTGTTTTTT. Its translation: CASTNPPDLAAANGELFF.

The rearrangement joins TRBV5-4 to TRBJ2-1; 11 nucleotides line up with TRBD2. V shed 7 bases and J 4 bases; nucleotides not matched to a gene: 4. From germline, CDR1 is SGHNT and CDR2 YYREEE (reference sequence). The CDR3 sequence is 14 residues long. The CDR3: CASGGTSGYNEQFF. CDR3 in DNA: TGTGCCAGCGGCGGGACTAGCGGTTACAATGAGCAGTTCTTC.

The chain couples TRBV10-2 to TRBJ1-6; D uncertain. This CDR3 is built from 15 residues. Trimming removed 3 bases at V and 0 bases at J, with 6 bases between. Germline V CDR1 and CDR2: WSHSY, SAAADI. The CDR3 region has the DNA TGCGCCAGCAGTGACCCGAGCTCCTATAATTCACCCCTCCACTTT. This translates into CASSDPSSYNSPLHF.

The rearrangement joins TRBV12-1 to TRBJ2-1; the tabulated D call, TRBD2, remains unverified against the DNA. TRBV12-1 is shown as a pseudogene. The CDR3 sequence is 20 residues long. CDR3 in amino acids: CASRYSGTSAPAGSYNEQFF. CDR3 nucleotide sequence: TGTGCCAGCAGATACTCCGGGACTAGCGCCCCGGCAGGCTCCTACAATGAGCAGTTCTTC.

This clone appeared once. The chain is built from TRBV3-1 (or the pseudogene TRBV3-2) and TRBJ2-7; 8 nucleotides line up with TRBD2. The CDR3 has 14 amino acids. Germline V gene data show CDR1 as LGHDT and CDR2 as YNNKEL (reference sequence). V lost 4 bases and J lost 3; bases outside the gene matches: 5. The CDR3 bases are TGTGCCAGCAGCCCAGAAGCGGGAGTCTACGAGCAGTACTTC. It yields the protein CASSPEAGVYEQYF.

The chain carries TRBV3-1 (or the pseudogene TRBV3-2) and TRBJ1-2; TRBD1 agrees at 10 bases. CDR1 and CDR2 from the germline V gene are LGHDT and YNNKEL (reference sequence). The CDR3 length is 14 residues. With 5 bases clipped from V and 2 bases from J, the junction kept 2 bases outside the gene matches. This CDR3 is CASSKTGGNYGYTF. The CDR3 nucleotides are TGTGCCAGCAGCAAGACAGGGGGCAACTATGGCTACACCTTC.

The CDR3 bases are TGTGCCAGCAGCTTGGACAGGGGGCAATCTGAAGCTTTCTTT. Translating gives CASSLDRGQSEAFF. The rearrangement uses TRBV5-4 and TRBJ1-1; 9 bases are a match to TRBD1. The germline V gene encodes CDR1 SGHNT and CDR2 YYREEE (reference sequence). CDR3 length equals 14 residues. V trimming: 0 bases; J trimming: 6 bases; junction bases outside the gene matches: 3.

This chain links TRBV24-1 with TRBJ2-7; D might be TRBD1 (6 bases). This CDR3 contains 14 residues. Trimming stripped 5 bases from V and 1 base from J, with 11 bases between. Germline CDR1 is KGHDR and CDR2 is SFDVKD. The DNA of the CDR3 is TGTGCCACCAGTGCGCCGGACAGATCCTACGAGCAGTACTTC. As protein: CATSAPDRSYEQYF.

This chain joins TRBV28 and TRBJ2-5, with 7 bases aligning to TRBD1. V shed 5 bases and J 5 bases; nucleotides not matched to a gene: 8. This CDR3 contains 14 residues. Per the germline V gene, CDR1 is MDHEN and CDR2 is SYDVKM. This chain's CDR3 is CASSDNRGVETQYF. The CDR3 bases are TGTGCCAGCAGTGACAACAGGGGTGTGGAGACCCAGTACTTC.

CDR3 sequence: CASSVLAGDAPDTQYF. CDR3 DNA sequence: TGTGCCAGCAGTGTTCTAGCGGGAGACGCCCCAGATACGCAGTATTTT. This sequence joins TRBV27 and TRBJ2-3, with 10 bases matching TRBD2. The germline gives CDR1 MNHEY, CDR2 SMNVEV (reference sequence). V shed 5 bases, J shed 4 bases, and the junction held 9 bases outside the gene matches. The CDR3 spans 16 residues.

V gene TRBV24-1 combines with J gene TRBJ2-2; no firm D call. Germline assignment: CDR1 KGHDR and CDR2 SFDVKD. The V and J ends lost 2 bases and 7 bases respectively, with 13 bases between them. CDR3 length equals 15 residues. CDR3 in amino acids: CATSDSSRYGGELFF. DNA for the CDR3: TGTGCCACCAGTGATTCAAGCAGGTACGGCGGGGAGCTGTTTTTT.

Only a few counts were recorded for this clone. This CDR3 is CASSLGWKGETDTQYF. The CDR3 nucleotides are TGCGCCAGCAGCTTAGGATGGAAAGGGGAAACAGATACGCAGTATTTT. This chain links TRBV5-1 with TRBJ2-3, with TRBD1 as a possible D gene (5 bases). Germline values: CDR1 SGHRS, CDR2 YFSETQ. CDR3 length: 16 amino acids. V was clipped by 2 bases and J by 3 bases, with 16 bases between them.

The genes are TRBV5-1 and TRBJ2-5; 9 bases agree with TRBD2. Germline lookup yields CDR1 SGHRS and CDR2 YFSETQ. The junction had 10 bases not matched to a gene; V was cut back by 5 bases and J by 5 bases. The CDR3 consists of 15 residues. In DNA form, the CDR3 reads TGCGCCAGCAGTCTTAGCGGGGGTACTCGGGAGACCCAGTACTTC. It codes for CASSLSGGTRETQYF.

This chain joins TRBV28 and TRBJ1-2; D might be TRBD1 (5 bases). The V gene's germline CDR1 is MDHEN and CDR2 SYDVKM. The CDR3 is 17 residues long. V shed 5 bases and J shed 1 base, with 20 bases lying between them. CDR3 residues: CASSPYGGSAFNYGYTF. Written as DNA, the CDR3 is TGTGCCAGCAGTCCCTATGGGGGGTCGGCATTTAACTATGGCTACACCTTC.

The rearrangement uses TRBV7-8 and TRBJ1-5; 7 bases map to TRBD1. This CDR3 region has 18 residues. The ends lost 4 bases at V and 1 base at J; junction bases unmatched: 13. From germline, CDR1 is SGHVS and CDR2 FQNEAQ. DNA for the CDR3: TGTGCCAGCAGCTCCCCCGGGACAGAAGGAGAGAGCAATCAGCCCCAGCATTTT. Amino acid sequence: CASSSPGTEGESNQPQHF.

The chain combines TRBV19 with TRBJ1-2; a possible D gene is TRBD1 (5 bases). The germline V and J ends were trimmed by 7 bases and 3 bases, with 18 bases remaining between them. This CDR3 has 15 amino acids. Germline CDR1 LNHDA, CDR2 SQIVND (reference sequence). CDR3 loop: CASTGPFRDYYGYTF. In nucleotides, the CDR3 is TGTGCCAGTACTGGCCCCTTCCGGGACTACTATGGCTACACCTTC.

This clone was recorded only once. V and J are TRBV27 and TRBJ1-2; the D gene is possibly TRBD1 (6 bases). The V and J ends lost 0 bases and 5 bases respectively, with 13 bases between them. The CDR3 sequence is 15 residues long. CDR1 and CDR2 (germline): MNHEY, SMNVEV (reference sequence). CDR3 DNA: TGTGCCAGCAGTTTATCTCGGGGGGGCGTATATGGCTACACCTTC. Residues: CASSLSRGGVYGYTF.

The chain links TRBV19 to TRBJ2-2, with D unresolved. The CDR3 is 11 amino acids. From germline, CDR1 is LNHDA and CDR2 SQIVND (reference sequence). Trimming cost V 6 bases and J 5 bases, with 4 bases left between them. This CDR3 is CASSRTGELFF. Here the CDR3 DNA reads TGTGCCAGTAGCAGAACCGGGGAGCTGTTTTTT. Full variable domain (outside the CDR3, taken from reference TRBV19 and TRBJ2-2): DGGITQSPKYLFRKEGQNVTLSCEQNLNHDAMYWYRQDPGQGLRLIYYSQIVNDFQKGDIAEGYSVSREKKESFPLTVTSAQKNPTAFYLCASSRTGELFFGEGSRLTVL.

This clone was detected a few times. The CDR3 protein is CSPPVEAFF. CDR3 sequence (DNA): TGCAGTCCCCCCGTTGAAGCTTTCTTT. The chain couples TRBV20-1 to TRBJ1-1; unclear D gene. Germline lookup yields CDR1 DFQATT and CDR2 SNEGSKA (reference sequence). V lost 8 bases to trimming and J lost 7 bases, with 8 bases between them. This CDR3 comprises 9 residues.

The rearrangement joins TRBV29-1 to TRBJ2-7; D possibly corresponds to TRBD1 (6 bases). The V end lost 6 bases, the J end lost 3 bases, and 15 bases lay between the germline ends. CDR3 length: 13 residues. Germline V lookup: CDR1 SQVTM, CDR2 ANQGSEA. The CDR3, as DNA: TGCAGCGTGAGGACCTCAGGGGTCTACGAGCAGTACTTC. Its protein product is CSVRTSGVYEQYF.

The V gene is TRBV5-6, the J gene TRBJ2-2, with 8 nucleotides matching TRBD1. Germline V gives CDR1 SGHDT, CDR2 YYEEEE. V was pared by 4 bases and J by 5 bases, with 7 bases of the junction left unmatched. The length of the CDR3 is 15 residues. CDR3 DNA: TGTGCCAGCAGCAAAAGGACAGGGCAAACCGGGGAGCTGTTTTTT. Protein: CASSKRTGQTGELFF.

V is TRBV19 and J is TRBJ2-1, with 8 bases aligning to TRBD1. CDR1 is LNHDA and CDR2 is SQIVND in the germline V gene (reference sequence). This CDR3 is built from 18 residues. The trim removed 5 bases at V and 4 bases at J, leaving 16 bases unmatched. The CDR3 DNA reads TGTGCCAGTAGTTCCCCGCCCGGTGACAGGGGACTTTACAATGAGCAGTTCTTC. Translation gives CASSSPPGDRGLYNEQFF.

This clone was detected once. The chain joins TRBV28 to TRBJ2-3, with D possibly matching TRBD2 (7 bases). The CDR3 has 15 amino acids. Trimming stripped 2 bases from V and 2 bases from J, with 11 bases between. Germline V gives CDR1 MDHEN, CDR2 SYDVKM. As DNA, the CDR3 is TGTGCCAGCAGTTTAGAGGGGGGGATCACAGATACGCAGTATTTT. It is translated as CASSLEGGITDTQYF.

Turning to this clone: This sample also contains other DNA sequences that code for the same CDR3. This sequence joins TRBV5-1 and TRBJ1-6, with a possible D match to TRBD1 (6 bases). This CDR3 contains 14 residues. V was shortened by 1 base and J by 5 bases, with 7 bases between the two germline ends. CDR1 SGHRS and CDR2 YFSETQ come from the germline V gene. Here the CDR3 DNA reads TGCGCCAGCAGCTTGACAGGGAATAATTCACCCCTCCACTTT. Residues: CASSLTGNNSPLHF.

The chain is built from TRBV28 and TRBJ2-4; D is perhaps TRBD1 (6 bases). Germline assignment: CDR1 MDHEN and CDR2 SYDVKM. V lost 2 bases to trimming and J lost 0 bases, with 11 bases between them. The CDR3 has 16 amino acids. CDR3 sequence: CASSLRDNLAKNIQYF. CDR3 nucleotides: TGTGCCAGCAGTTTAAGGGACAACCTAGCCAAAAACATTCAGTACTTC. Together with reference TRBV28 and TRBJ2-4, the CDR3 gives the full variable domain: DVKVTQSSRYLVKRTGEKVFLECVQDMDHENMFWYRQDPGLGLRLIYFSYDVKMKEKGDIPEGYSVSREKKERFSLILESASTNQTSMYLCASSLRDNLAKNIQYFGAGTRLSVL.

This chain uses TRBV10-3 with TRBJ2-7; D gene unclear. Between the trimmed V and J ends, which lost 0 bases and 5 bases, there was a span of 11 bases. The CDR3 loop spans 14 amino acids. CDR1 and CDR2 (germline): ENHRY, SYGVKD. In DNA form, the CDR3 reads TGTGCCATCAGTGAGTCGGCATCCGCGGACGAGCAGTACTTC. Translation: CAISESASADEQYF.